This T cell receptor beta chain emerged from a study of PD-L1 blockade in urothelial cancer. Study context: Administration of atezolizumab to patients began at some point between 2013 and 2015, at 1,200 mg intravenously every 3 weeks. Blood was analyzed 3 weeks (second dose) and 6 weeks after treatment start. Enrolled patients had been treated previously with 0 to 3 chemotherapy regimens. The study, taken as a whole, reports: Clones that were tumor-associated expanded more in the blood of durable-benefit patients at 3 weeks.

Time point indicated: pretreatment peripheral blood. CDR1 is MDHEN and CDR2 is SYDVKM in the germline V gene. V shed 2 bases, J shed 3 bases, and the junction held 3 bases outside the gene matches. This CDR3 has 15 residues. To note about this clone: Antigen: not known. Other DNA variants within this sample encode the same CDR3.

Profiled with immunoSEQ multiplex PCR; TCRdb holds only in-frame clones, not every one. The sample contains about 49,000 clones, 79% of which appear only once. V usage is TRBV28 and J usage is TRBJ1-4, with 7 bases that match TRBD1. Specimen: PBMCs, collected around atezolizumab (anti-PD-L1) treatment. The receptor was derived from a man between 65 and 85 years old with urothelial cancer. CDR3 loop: CASSLGDRANEKLFF. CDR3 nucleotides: TGTGCCAGCAGTTTAGGGGACAGAGCTAATGAAAAACTGTTTTTT.